This TCR beta chain was profiled in a study of CD8 T cells in ankylosing spondylitis. In its sample, this clonotype was seen many times. Germline-derived CDR1 and CDR2 are SGHTA and FQGTGA. The CDR3 is made up of 15 amino acids. The V and J ends lost 5 bases and 8 bases respectively, with 16 bases between them. TCRdb reprocessed the 5' RACE reads via MiXCR and lists one record per CDR3 protein. The repertoire holds 80,000 to 100,000 distinct CDR3 sequences, around 9.4% seen once, with roughly 5.6% in the top ten. V is TRBV7-3 and J is TRBJ1-6; no clear D gene. This sequence was found in a male donor with ankylosing spondylitis or in good health (not recorded which). Material for sequencing was blood, either unsorted or a sorted T cell fraction (not recorded which). CDR3 residues: CASSPDGRLHSPLHF. The CDR3 bases are TGTGCCAGCAGCCCCGACGGCCGTCTTCATTCACCCCTCCACTTT.